This T cell receptor (beta chain) is drawn from a study of T cells in Graves' hyperthyroidism and ophthalmopathy. General study points: A median around 6.8 months before onset, the model predicted ophthalmopathy. Also found in blood were most expanded thyroid clonotypes above 0.001.

RNA transcripts served as the template for amplifying TCR beta CDR3 regions. In the first-round RT-PCR of the TCR CDR3, the HTBI primer set was used. TCRdb used MiXCR to reprocess the multiplex PCR reads, holding one entry per CDR3 protein. The repertoire holds about 550,000 distinct CDR3 sequences, with around 20% as singletons. Worth noting for this clonotype: The target antigen is unknown.

CDR1 is KGHSH and CDR2 is LQKENI in the germline V gene. The CDR3 is 14 amino acids. Trimming removed 0 bases at V and 4 bases at J, with 10 bases between. The sample was blood. The chain employs TRBV18 and TRBJ2-7; no firm D call. This clonotype was sampled from a man aged 18 to 29 with Graves' hyperthyroidism. The CDR3 DNA reads as TGTGCCAGCTCACCACCGGCGCGTGGGTACGAGCAGTACTTC. The encoded protein is CASSPPARGYEQYF.